Below are 27 T cell receptor beta chains sequenced from a single sample in a study of cytomegalovirus exposure and HLA in healthy donors. The table came from immunoSEQ multiplex PCR; TCRdb's copy has only in-frame clones and leaves some out. The repertoire consists of over 150,000 clones, with approximately 86% occurring once and the leading ten covering 20% to 25%. Sequenced material: PBMCs. Receptor source: a man aged 18 to 30 in good health and CMV-seropositive.

CDR3 sequence (DNA): TGTGCCAGCAGCCCTCTAGATCAGCCCCAGCATTTT. Its protein is CASSPLDQPQHF. This chain joins TRBV9 and TRBJ1-5; D gene uncertain. Looked up from germline, CDR1 is SGDLS and CDR2 is YYNGEE. Trimming stripped 4 bases from V and 5 bases from J, with 7 bases between. This CDR3 is 12 amino acids long.

J is TRBJ2-7 and V is TRBV27, with D perhaps matching TRBD1 (5 bases). Trimming removed 6 bases at V and 3 bases at J, with 12 bases between. The CDR3 spans 13 residues. Germline V gene lookup returns CDR1 MNHEY and CDR2 SMNVEV (reference sequence). The CDR3 nucleotides read TGTGCCAGCAGCCCAGGGTCAGACTACGAGCAGTACTTC. Translated, it gives CASSPGSDYEQYF.

This clone was seen more than once but under ten times. DNA of the CDR3: TGCGCCAGCAGCTTGTCGTCAGGGGACGGGCAGCCCCAGCATTTT. It yields the protein CASSLSSGDGQPQHF. The chain couples TRBV5-1 to TRBJ1-5, with TRBD1 as a possible D gene (6 bases). The CDR3 is made up of 15 amino acids. The germline gives CDR1 SGHRS, CDR2 YFSETQ. Trimming pared 1 base from V and 7 bases from J, leaving 15 bases between.

Worth noting for this clone: This same CDR3 is encoded by further DNA sequences in the sample. This rearrangement joins TRBV9 to TRBJ1-1; D unresolved. CDR1 and CDR2 from the germline V gene are SGDLS and YYNGEE. This CDR3 spans 13 amino acids. The V end was cut by 0 bases, the J end by 2 bases, with 5 bases between. In nucleotides, the CDR3 is TGTGCCAGCAGCGTAGGAGCAAACACTGAAGCTTTCTTT. Its protein product is CASSVGANTEAFF. The variable domain in full, with the rest retrieved from reference TRBV9 and TRBJ1-1, is DSGVTQTPKHLITATGQRVTLRCSPRSGDLSVYWYQQSLDQGLQFLIQYYNGEERAKGNILERFSAQQFPDLHSELNLSSLELGDSALYFCASSVGANTEAFFGQGTRLTVV.

This clone was seen a few times. The chain carries TRBV11-3 and TRBJ1-5; D not resolved. The CDR3 spans 14 residues. The germline gives CDR1 SGHNT, CDR2 YENEEA. Trimming removed 5 bases from V and 7 bases from J, with 15 bases in between. The CDR3: CASSLAGSGQPQHF. As DNA, the CDR3 is TGTGCCAGCAGCCTGGCGGGGTCGGGGCAGCCCCAGCATTTT.

This chain links TRBV5-1 with TRBJ1-1, with TRBD1 matching over 9 bases. The CDR3 is 16 amino acids. V was clipped by 4 bases and J by 3 bases; unmatched bases: 10. Germline CDR1 SGHRS, CDR2 YFSETQ. CDR3 coding DNA: TGCGCCAGCAGCCCGGCCCGGGACAGGGTCGACACTGAAGCTTTCTTT. It codes for CASSPARDRVDTEAFF.

CDR3 sequence reads: CATLDSGSQGKTQYF. The CDR3 region has the DNA TGTGCCACCCTGGATAGCGGGAGTCAGGGGAAGACCCAGTACTTC. The gene calls are TRBV10-3 and TRBJ2-5; 9 bases line up with TRBD2. CDR3 length: 15 amino acids. Germline V gives CDR1 ENHRY, CDR2 SYGVKD. V shed 10 bases and J 6 bases; nucleotides not matched to a gene: 15.

The chain employs TRBV7-2 and TRBJ2-5; D possibly corresponds to TRBD1 (6 bases). CDR1 and CDR2 (germline): SGHTA, FQGNSA. The CDR3 is made up of 13 amino acids. Trimming took off 5 bases at V and 4 bases at J, with 11 bases between the two ends. CDR3 amino acids: CASSGTRGETQYF. The CDR3 DNA reads TGTGCCAGCAGCGGGACCAGGGGAGAGACCCAGTACTTC.

This chain joins TRBV7-9 and TRBJ1-1; 7 bases line up with TRBD1. Trimming took 5 bases from V and 4 from J; bases not matched to a gene: 13. CDR1 and CDR2 (germline): SEHNR, FQNEAQ (reference sequence). There are 16 residues in the CDR3. CDR3 residues: CASSRWAGGLSTEAFF. In nucleotides, the CDR3 is TGTGCCAGCAGCCGCTGGGCAGGGGGGTTGAGCACTGAAGCTTTCTTT.

This rearrangement joins TRBV6-5 to TRBJ2-1; TRBD1 matches at 10 bases. This CDR3 spans 16 amino acids. CDR1 is MNHEY, CDR2 SVGAGI, per germline. V gave up 4 bases and J gave up 8 bases; unmatched junction bases: 11. CDR3 protein: CASSLDRGYPWDEQFF. The CDR3 DNA follows: TGTGCCAGCAGTTTGGACAGGGGGTACCCTTGGGATGAGCAGTTCTTC.

The count of this clone is one. CDR3 in amino acids: CASSLSGTGIYEQYF. The CDR3 nucleotides read TGTGCCAGCAGTTTAAGTGGGACAGGGATTTACGAGCAGTACTTC. The genes are TRBV27 and TRBJ2-7, with 9 bases that match TRBD1. The germline gives CDR1 MNHEY, CDR2 SMNVEV (reference sequence). Losses at the gene ends were 2 bases for V and 4 bases for J; bases not matched to a gene: 6. The CDR3 totals 15 residues.

The V gene is TRBV29-1, the J gene TRBJ2-3, with D possibly matching TRBD2 (6 bases). CDR1 and CDR2 from the germline V gene are SQVTM and ANQGSEA. The CDR3 consists of 15 residues. Deletions cut 7 bases from V and 0 bases from J, with 17 bases between. The CDR3 loop reads CSAGTGGVSTDTQYF. CDR3 DNA sequence: TGCAGCGCTGGAACCGGCGGGGTAAGCACAGATACGCAGTATTTT.

The V and J genes are TRBV4-2 and TRBJ1-2, with a possible D match to TRBD1 (6 bases). Germline V gives CDR1 LGHNA, CDR2 YNFKEQ. The CDR3 is made up of 13 amino acids. V was clipped by 1 base and J by 3 bases, with 6 bases between them. The CDR3 nucleotides are TGTGCCAGCAGCCAAGGGACAGACTATGGCTACACCTTC. This encodes CASSQGTDYGYTF.

V is TRBV11-2 and J is TRBJ2-3, with 11 bases lining up with TRBD1. The ends lost 4 bases at V and 3 bases at J; junction bases unmatched: 6. The CDR3 loop spans 16 amino acids. Germline CDR1 reads SGHAT; CDR2 reads FQNNGV. The CDR3 spells CASSSRDRGETDTQYF. The CDR3 DNA follows: TGTGCCAGCAGCTCTCGGGACAGGGGGGAAACAGATACGCAGTATTTT. Variable domain in full (rest from reference TRBV11-2 and TRBJ2-3): EAGVAQSPRYKIIEKRQSVAFWCNPISGHATLYWYQQILGQGPKLLIQFQNNGVVDDSQLPKDRFSAERLKGVDSTLKIQPAKLEDSAVYLCASSSRDRGETDTQYFGPGTRLTVL.

The rearrangement uses TRBV13 and TRBJ2-7; D is unresolved. Germline-derived CDR1 and CDR2 are PRHDT and FYEKMQ (reference sequence). With 5 bases removed from V and 0 bases from J, the gap between germline ends came to 11 bases. This CDR3 comprises 14 residues. CDR3 in DNA: TGTGCCAGCAGCGATACTATTTTCTCCTACGAGCAGTACTTC. Translation gives CASSDTIFSYEQYF.

V gene TRBV7-2 combines with J gene TRBJ1-1; 8 nucleotides align to TRBD1. Looked up from germline, CDR1 is SGHTA and CDR2 is FQGNSA. The length of the CDR3 is 16 residues. The V and J ends lost 5 bases and 5 bases, in that order; junction bases with no gene match: 13. As DNA, the CDR3 is TGTGCCAGCAGCCCCACGGCAGGGGGCCTGGGAACTGAAGCTTTCTTT. This codes for CASSPTAGGLGTEAFF.

V usage is TRBV4-3 and J usage is TRBJ2-1; 10 nucleotides agree with TRBD2. The V gene end was trimmed by 0 bases and the J gene end by 4 bases; junction bases not matched to a gene: 3. The CDR3 is made up of 16 amino acids. Per the germline V gene, CDR1 is LGHNA and CDR2 is YSLEER. Here the CDR3 reads CASSQDPSGGYNEQFF. CDR3 in DNA: TGCGCCAGCAGCCAAGATCCTAGCGGGGGTTACAATGAGCAGTTCTTC.

V is TRBV4-3 and J is TRBJ2-7; 11 bases align to TRBD2. The CDR3 sequence is 16 residues long. Germline V CDR1 and CDR2: LGHNA, YSLEER. V shed 2 bases, J shed 2 bases, and the junction held 5 bases outside the gene matches. The CDR3 DNA sequence: TGCGCCAGCAGCCAAATACTAGCGGGGGACCCCTACGAGCAGTACTTC. It yields the protein CASSQILAGDPYEQYF.

The chain links TRBV9 to TRBJ2-7, with a tentative D call TRBD2 (7 bases). The germline CDR1 and CDR2 sequences are SGDLS and YYNGEE. This CDR3 is 14 amino acids long. Trimming pared 4 bases from V and 0 bases from J, leaving 11 bases between. This CDR3 is CASSSGGPSYEQYF. Here the CDR3 DNA reads TGTGCCAGCAGCTCGGGGGGCCCCTCCTACGAGCAGTACTTC. Full variable domain (rest looked up from reference TRBV9 and TRBJ2-7): DSGVTQTPKHLITATGQRVTLRCSPRSGDLSVYWYQQSLDQGLQFLIQYYNGEERAKGNILERFSAQQFPDLHSELNLSSLELGDSALYFCASSSGGPSYEQYFGPGTRLTVT.

This clone was counted a single time. V usage is TRBV5-6 and J usage is TRBJ2-5; D remains ambiguous. Germline CDR1 is SGHDT and CDR2 is YYEEEE. Trimming pared 6 bases from V and 4 bases from J, leaving 10 bases between. CDR3 length equals 12 residues. CDR3 DNA sequence: TGTGCCAGCATGGGCCCCTCAGAGACCCAGTACTTC. Translation: CASMGPSETQYF. Using reference TRBV5-6 and TRBJ2-5 for the parts outside the CDR3, the full variable domain is DAGVTQSPTHLIKTRGQQVTLRCSPKSGHDTVSWYQQALGQGPQFIFQYYEEEERQRGNFPDRFSGHQFPNYSSELNVNALLLGDSALYLCASMGPSETQYFGPGTRLLVL.

J is TRBJ1-3 and V is TRBV9; 7 positions match TRBD1. This CDR3 is built from 20 residues. CDR1 and CDR2 from the germline V gene are SGDLS and YYNGEE. Germline trimming cut 4 bases from V and 0 bases from J; bases unmatched to any gene: 19. CDR3 DNA sequence: TGTGCCAGCAGCCCCCGAGATGAAGTGAGGGCAGGGGGCTCTGGAAACACCATATATTTT. Its protein product is CASSPRDEVRAGGSGNTIYF.

In its sample, this clone was seen once. The J gene is TRBJ2-7, the V gene TRBV5-1, with TRBD2 matching 9 bases. Trimming removed 2 bases from V and 3 bases from J; junction bases left unmatched: 9. In germline, CDR1 is SGHRS, CDR2 YFSETQ. This CDR3 has 16 amino acids. CDR3 nucleotide sequence: TGCGCCAGCAGCTTTGGTGCTAGCGGGACTGGCTACGAGCAGTACTTC. Translating gives CASSFGASGTGYEQYF.

The chain links TRBV6-1 to TRBJ2-2, with D possibly matching TRBD1 (5 bases). Germline V gives CDR1 MNHNS, CDR2 SASEGT. Trimming shortened V by 7 bases and J by 0 bases, and 12 bases separated the two germline ends. The CDR3 contains 15 residues. The CDR3 region is CASNLLTANTGELFF. CDR3 DNA sequence: TGTGCCAGCAATTTATTGACAGCGAACACCGGGGAGCTGTTTTTT.

The chain carries TRBV7-7 and TRBJ1-3; D gene ambiguous. The ends were cut back, 5 bases at V and 0 bases at J, with 14 bases in the middle. This CDR3 comprises 16 residues. Germline CDR1 is SSHAT and CDR2 is FNYEAQ (reference sequence). CDR3 DNA: TGTGCCAGCAGCCAAGGAGCAGTTGGCTCTGGAAACACCATATATTTT. Translating gives CASSQGAVGSGNTIYF.

The chain employs TRBV2 and TRBJ1-3; TRBD1 agrees at 7 bases. CDR3 length: 15 amino acids. Trimming took 3 bases from V and 0 from J; bases not matched to a gene: 2. The germline gives CDR1 SNHLY, CDR2 FYNNEI. CDR3 bases: TGTGCCAGCAGTGATGGGACAGTCTCTGGAAACACCATATATTTT. Protein sequence: CASSDGTVSGNTIYF. The variable domain in full, completed from reference TRBV2 and TRBJ1-3, reads EPEVTQTPSHQVTQMGQEVILRCVPISNHLYFYWYRQILGQKVEFLVSFYNNEISEKSEIFDDQFSVERPDGSNFTLKIRSTKLEDSAMYFCASSDGTVSGNTIYFGEGSWLTVV.

The chain employs TRBV13 and TRBJ2-1; 7 nucleotides line up with TRBD2. The CDR3 has 14 residues. Germline-derived CDR1 and CDR2 are PRHDT and FYEKMQ (reference sequence). The V and J ends lost 4 bases and 4 bases, in that order; junction bases with no gene match: 4. CDR3 sequence reads: CASSWGTTYNEQFF. CDR3 coding DNA: TGTGCCAGCAGCTGGGGGACTACTTACAATGAGCAGTTCTTC.

This clone came up a few times. This chain joins TRBV7-6 and TRBJ2-7; TRBD2 matches at 12 bases. Germline V CDR1 and CDR2: SGHVS, FNYEAQ. The CDR3 has 15 amino acids. V lost 4 bases and J lost 7; bases outside the gene matches: 8. The CDR3 nucleotides are TGTGCCAGCAGCTGGACCGGACTAGCGGGGAGTGAGCAGTACTTC. Protein sequence: CASSWTGLAGSEQYF.